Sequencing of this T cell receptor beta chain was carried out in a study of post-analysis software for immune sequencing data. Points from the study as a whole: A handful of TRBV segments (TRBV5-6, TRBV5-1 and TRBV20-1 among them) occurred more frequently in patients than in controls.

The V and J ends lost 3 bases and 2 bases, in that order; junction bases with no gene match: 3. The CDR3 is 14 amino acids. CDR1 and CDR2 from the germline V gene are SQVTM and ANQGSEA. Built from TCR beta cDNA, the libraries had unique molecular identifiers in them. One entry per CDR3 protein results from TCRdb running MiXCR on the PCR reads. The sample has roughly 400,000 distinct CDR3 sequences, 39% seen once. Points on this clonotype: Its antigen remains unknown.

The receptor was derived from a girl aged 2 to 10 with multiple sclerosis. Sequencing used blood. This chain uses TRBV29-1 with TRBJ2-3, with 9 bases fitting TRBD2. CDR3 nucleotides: TGCAGCGTTGACTCGGGACTAGCCACAGATACGCAGTATTTT. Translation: CSVDSGLATDTQYF.